The 8 T cell receptor beta chains below were found in one sample sequenced in a study of OX40 agonist ivuxolimab in advanced cancers. Receptor amplification or capture employed the immunoSEQ multiplex PCR assay. TCRdb obtained this table from immuneACCESS and retained in-frame rearrangements with V and J assigned. These tables miss some clones; where compared with another copy, unresolved V genes account for less than half of the shortfall, and the remainder is unexplained. This sample is represented by under 75,000 clones; 70% to 90% of them were singletons. The ten largest clones take up 0.77% of the sample. The material sequenced was CD4+ or CD8+ T cells sorted from blood, taken in a trial of the OX40 agonist ivuxolimab. Source of these receptors: an adult with an advanced solid tumor such as melanoma, head and neck, liver or kidney cancer.

The V gene is TRBV30, the J gene TRBJ2-6; D gene unclear. This CDR3 comprises 14 residues. Trimming removed 8 bases at V and 1 base at J, with 12 bases between. CDR1 and CDR2 from the germline V gene are GTSNPN and SVGIG (reference sequence). The CDR3 DNA reads as TGTGCCCTGAGCCGGATTTCTGGGGCCAACGTCCTGACTTTC. Translated, it gives CALSRISGANVLTF.

This clone was seen a handful of times. The chain combines TRBV19 with TRBJ1-1; D is unresolved. The CDR3 spans 14 residues. V dropped 5 bases and J dropped 1 base, with 11 bases sitting between them. The germline gives CDR1 LNHDA, CDR2 SQIVND (reference sequence). The CDR3 reads CASSAQRKNTEAFF. CDR3 bases: TGTGCCAGTAGTGCCCAGCGAAAGAACACTGAAGCTTTCTTT.

Concerning this clone: The junction does not match germline at one end; this may be a read error. The CDR3 sequence: CASSYSRQFYDYTF. The CDR3 DNA reads as TGTGCCAGCAGTTACTCTCGACAGTTCTATGACTACACCTTC. The chain uses TRBV6-5 and TRBJ1-2, with D maybe TRBD1 (5 bases). Germline V gives CDR1 MNHEY, CDR2 SVGAGI. The CDR3 sequence is 14 residues long.

The chain has TRBV28 and TRBJ1-5; D remains ambiguous. V lost 6 bases and J 1 base, leaving 10 bases between the germline ends. This CDR3 is 14 amino acids long. CDR1 and CDR2 (germline): MDHEN, SYDVKM. The CDR3 DNA is TGTGCCAGCAGGTCACGGCCCAGCAATCAGCCCCAGCATTTT. This sequence encodes CASRSRPSNQPQHF.

The chain couples TRBV7-2 to TRBJ1-3; D unresolved. The CDR3 is 15 amino acids. Trimming took 3 bases from V and 0 from J, leaving 9 bases between them. Germline assignment: CDR1 SGHTA and CDR2 FQGNSA. The DNA for the CDR3 is TGTGCCAGCAGCTTCCAGGAGTTCTCTGGAAACACCATATATTTT. Residues: CASSFQEFSGNTIYF. The full variable domain, rest sourced from reference TRBV7-2 and TRBJ1-3, is GAGVSQSPSNKVTEKGKDVELRCDPISGHTALYWYRQSLGQGLEFLIYFQGNSAPDKSGLPSDRFSAERTGGSVSTLTIQRTQQEDSAVYLCASSFQEFSGNTIYFGEGSWLTVV.

This clone was recorded only once. This chain connects TRBV5-1 to TRBJ2-5; D perhaps matches TRBD2 (7 bases). CDR1 is SGHRS and CDR2 is YFSETQ in the germline V gene. V gave up 0 bases and J gave up 4 bases, with 13 bases separating them. The length of the CDR3 is 15 residues. The CDR3: CASSLAGGGGETQYF. As DNA, the CDR3 is TGCGCCAGCAGCTTGGCTGGGGGCGGGGGAGAGACCCAGTACTTC.

This chain joins TRBV19 and TRBJ1-3; TRBD1 matches 8 bases. After removal of 4 bases from V and 0 bases from J, the junction contained 5 bases not matched to a gene. This CDR3 has 16 amino acids. Germline loops: CDR1 LNHDA, CDR2 SQIVND (reference sequence). The CDR3 is CASSTQGESSGNTIYF. The DNA for the CDR3 is TGTGCCAGTAGTACACAGGGGGAGAGCTCTGGAAACACCATATATTTT.

This clone was counted once. The chain has TRBV6-1 and TRBJ2-7; TRBD2 agrees at 10 bases. The V gene end was trimmed by 6 bases and the J gene end by 5 bases; junction bases not matched to a gene: 4. This CDR3 has 13 residues. Looked up from germline, CDR1 is MNHNS and CDR2 is SASEGT. CDR3 residues: CASRASGSNEQYF. In nucleotides, the CDR3 is TGTGCCAGCAGGGCTAGCGGGAGCAACGAGCAGTACTTC.